The 26 T cell receptor beta chains reported below all come from one sample, sequenced in a study of synovial regulatory T cells in juvenile arthritis. Synovial fluid was collected with matched peripheral blood from each patient with active arthritis. Assay used: immunoSEQ multiplex PCR; TCRdb lists only in-frame clones, some missing. The sample includes some 1,700 clones. The specimen was Treg cells from the synovium. Receptors originate from a donor aged 2-30 years with juvenile idiopathic arthritis.

Considering frequency, this clone is medium-sized. The rearrangement uses TRBV7-2 and TRBJ2-7; the TRBD1 assignment by TCRdb is unverifiable without DNA. The CDR3 has 15 amino acids. No DNA sequence was recorded. Per germline, CDR1 SGHTA and CDR2 FQGNSA. CDR3 region: CASSLTGQGPKEQYF.

This clone ranks as medium-sized in terms of frequency. This rearrangement joins TRBV28 to TRBJ1-1; the TCRdb D gene call, TRBD1, has no DNA to confirm it. Looked up from germline, CDR1 is MDHEN and CDR2 is SYDVKM. The CDR3 has 14 amino acids. No DNA sequence is on record. The CDR3 loop is CASSLTGGNTEAFF.

According to its frequency, this clone is medium-sized (0.01 to 0.1%). The rearrangement links TRBV19 to TRBJ1-3. From germline, CDR1 is LNHDA and CDR2 SQIVND (reference sequence). The CDR3 length is 10 residues. No DNA is given. The chain's CDR3 is CASSRNTIYF. The entire variable domain, with the rest obtained from reference TRBV19 and TRBJ1-3, is as follows: DGGITQSPKYLFRKEGQNVTLSCEQNLNHDAMYWYRQDPGQGLRLIYYSQIVNDFQKGDIAEGYSVSREKKESFPLTVTSAQKNPTAFYLCASSRNTIYFGEGSWLTVV.

This clone is medium-sized (0.01 to 0.1%) by frequency. The V call is TRBV11-2, the J call TRBJ1-2. Looked up from germline, CDR1 is SGHAT and CDR2 is FQNNGV. This CDR3 has 11 amino acids. The record lacks a DNA sequence. CDR3: CASGAVYGYTF. Full variable domain (remainder filled in from reference TRBV11-2 and TRBJ1-2): EAGVAQSPRYKIIEKRQSVAFWCNPISGHATLYWYQQILGQGPKLLIQFQNNGVVDDSQLPKDRFSAERLKGVDSTLKIQPAKLEDSAVYLCASGAVYGYTFGSGTRLTVV.

This clone is deemed medium-sized (0.01 to 0.1%) by its frequency. This CDR3 is CASSESSNEQFF. The rearrangement uses TRBV10-1 and TRBJ2-1. Germline V gives CDR1 WNHNN, CDR2 SYGVQD (reference sequence). The CDR3 has 12 amino acids. A DNA sequence was not provided.

The V gene is TRBV11-1, the J gene TRBJ2-3. Germline values: CDR1 SGHAT, CDR2 FQDESV (reference sequence). The CDR3 has 19 amino acids. The DNA is unrecorded. Here the CDR3 reads CASSLSPMVIESTTDTQYF. The entire variable domain, with the rest obtained from reference TRBV11-1 and TRBJ2-3, is as follows: EAEVAQSPRYKITEKSQAVAFWCDPISGHATLYWYRQILGQGPELLVQFQDESVVDDSQLPKDRFSAERLKGVDSTLKIQPAELGDSAMYLCASSLSPMVIESTTDTQYFGPGTRLTVL.

According to its frequency, this clone is medium-sized. The CDR3 sequence is CASSLGQLNSNQPQHF. The chain carries TRBV5-1 and TRBJ1-5; checking the TCRdb D call of TRBD1 is not possible without DNA. This CDR3 spans 16 amino acids. The record lacks a DNA sequence. The germline V gene has CDR1 SGHRS and CDR2 YFSETQ.

This clone ranks as medium-sized in terms of frequency. The chain uses TRBV14 and TRBJ1-2; TCRdb's assignment of TRBD1 cannot be checked, as there is no DNA. Germline V lookup: CDR1 SGHDN, CDR2 FVKESK. This CDR3 has 17 residues. The DNA sequence is not available. The CDR3: CASSHRDRGHRNYGYTF.

Its frequency marks this clone as medium-sized. The rearrangement uses TRBV19 and TRBJ2-5; checking the TCRdb D call of TRBD1 is not possible without DNA. The CDR3 runs 15 residues. No DNA appears here. Germline V gene data show CDR1 as LNHDA and CDR2 as SQIVND (reference sequence). The CDR3 here is CASSIAPQGRETQYF.

This clone is identified as medium-sized from frequency. V and J are TRBV6-1 and TRBJ2-3. The CDR3 contains 19 residues. No DNA appears here. Germline V CDR1 and CDR2: MNHNS, SASEGT. The CDR3 reads CASSVRGVPTSFSTDTQYF.

The CDR3 protein is CASSGEIQGAYQPQHF. The chain is built from TRBV6-1 and TRBJ1-5; TCRdb calls TRBD1, which cannot be checked without DNA. The CDR3 loop spans 16 amino acids. Only the protein is on record. Per the germline V gene, CDR1 is MNHNS and CDR2 is SASEGT.

Considering frequency, this clone is medium-sized. The gene calls are TRBV5-6 and TRBJ2-3; TCRdb's D gene call, TRBD1, goes unchecked for lack of DNA. CDR1 and CDR2 from the germline V gene are SGHDT and YYEEEE. CDR3 length: 15 amino acids. The entry carries no DNA sequence. The CDR3: CASQLTGHLTDTQYF. The variable domain in full, completed from reference TRBV5-6 and TRBJ2-3, reads DAGVTQSPTHLIKTRGQQVTLRCSPKSGHDTVSWYQQALGQGPQFIFQYYEEEERQRGNFPDRFSGHQFPNYSSELNVNALLLGDSALYLCASQLTGHLTDTQYFGPGTRLTVL.

The chain recombines TRBV6-1 with TRBJ2-5; TCRdb picks TRBD2, but there is no DNA to check that call. The CDR3 runs to 18 residues. This entry has no DNA. Per germline, CDR1 MNHNS and CDR2 SASEGT. The CDR3 sequence is CASSEGTSGRPFRETQYF.

The rearrangement joins TRBV11-2 to TRBJ2-1; checking the TCRdb D call of TRBD2 is not possible without DNA. This CDR3 comprises 16 residues. A DNA sequence was not provided. Germline V gives CDR1 SGHAT, CDR2 FQNNGV. The CDR3 here is CASSGLAVSSYNEQFF.

This clone is medium-sized by frequency. The rearrangement joins TRBV6-1 to TRBJ2-1; the TRBD2 assignment by TCRdb is unverifiable without DNA. CDR1 is MNHNS, CDR2 SASEGT, per germline. CDR3 length: 18 amino acids. DNA for this receptor is not on file. The CDR3 protein is CASSEWGTSGRSYNEQFF.

Considering frequency, this clone is medium-sized. The CDR3 region is CASTSLAGGQETQYF. J is TRBJ2-5 and V is TRBV11-2; with no DNA, the TCRdb D assignment of TRBD2 cannot be verified. The CDR3 length is 15 residues. Nucleotide data are not available. Germline V gene data show CDR1 as SGHAT and CDR2 as FQNNGV.

The V gene is TRBV5-1, the J gene TRBJ2-4; TCRdb's D call of TRBD2 is untestable without DNA. The CDR3 contains 17 residues. The nucleotide record is missing. Germline CDR1 is SGHRS and CDR2 is YFSETQ. The CDR3 protein is CASSLTSGRASKNIQYF.

This clone registers medium-sized by frequency. V is TRBV29-1 and J is TRBJ2-7; there is no DNA to check the TCRdb D call of TRBD2. Germline assignment: CDR1 SQVTM and CDR2 ANQGSEA. The CDR3 sequence is 13 residues long. This entry has no DNA. CDR3 sequence: CSVLGREAYEQYF.

This clone is labeled medium-sized based on frequency. The chain joins TRBV7-2 to TRBJ2-7; TCRdb selects TRBD2, and the lack of DNA leaves this call unchecked. In germline, CDR1 is SGHTA, CDR2 FQGNSA. The CDR3 is made up of 15 amino acids. The nucleotide record is missing. This CDR3 is CASSLWTSGSYEQYF.

This clone shows up as medium-sized by frequency. The CDR3 sequence: CASSRLLLGARNQPQHF. This rearrangement joins TRBV28 to TRBJ1-5. This CDR3 contains 17 residues. DNA was not recorded. Germline V gives CDR1 MDHEN, CDR2 SYDVKM. The variable domain in full, with the rest retrieved from reference TRBV28 and TRBJ1-5, is DVKVTQSSRYLVKRTGEKVFLECVQDMDHENMFWYRQDPGLGLRLIYFSYDVKMKEKGDIPEGYSVSREKKERFSLILESASTNQTSMYLCASSRLLLGARNQPQHFGDGTRLSIL.

The chain combines TRBV30 with TRBJ2-1; the D call from TCRdb, TRBD2, cannot be confirmed without DNA. This CDR3 has 14 amino acids. The DNA is unrecorded. Germline-derived CDR1 and CDR2 are GTSNPN and SVGIG (reference sequence). CDR3 protein: CAWSVGLARNEQFF.

This clone is classed as medium-sized by frequency. CDR3: CASSYGSPNYGYTF. The chain recombines TRBV6-6 with TRBJ1-2. CDR3 length: 14 amino acids. Only the protein is on record. CDR1 is MNHNY, CDR2 SVGAGI, per germline (reference sequence).

In terms of frequency, this clone is medium-sized. The CDR3 region is CASSIGPTAGEQYF. V gene TRBV19 combines with J gene TRBJ2-7; TCRdb picks TRBD2, but there is no DNA to check that call. The germline gives CDR1 LNHDA, CDR2 SQIVND (reference sequence). The CDR3 runs 14 residues. Only the protein is on record.

The gene calls are TRBV7-2 and TRBJ2-7; no DNA is available, so the TRBD1 call from TCRdb remains unchecked. Germline CDR1 reads SGHTA; CDR2 reads FQGNSA. CDR3 length: 18 amino acids. DNA was not recorded. CDR3 in amino acids: CASSLGVLGAGRPYEQYF.

Measured by frequency, this clone is medium-sized. The chain combines TRBV4-1 with TRBJ1-1. Germline V gene sequence: CDR1 MGHRA, CDR2 YSYEKL. The CDR3 runs to 16 residues. The DNA is not on file. CDR3 sequence: CASSQGSGRRNTEAFF.

In terms of frequency, this clone is medium-sized. This rearrangement joins TRBV27 to TRBJ2-7. Germline lookup yields CDR1 MNHEY and CDR2 SMNVEV (reference sequence). This CDR3 has 11 amino acids. No DNA has been recorded. CDR3 loop: CASSSRYEQYF.